The clone carrying this T cell receptor (beta chain) was seen a handful of times. Produced via immunoSEQ multiplex PCR; TCRdb's table is partial and in-frame only. This table has about 200,000 clones, roughly 90% appearing once. This sample is part of a study of blood T cell repertoires in COVID-19. About the study: PBMCs, B-cell-depleted T cells, or T cells provided the cDNA or gDNA that made up the material.

Germline V gives CDR1 SNHLY, CDR2 FYNNEI. The CDR3 length is 15 residues. Trimming cost V 5 bases and J 0 bases, with 11 bases left between them. The specimen sequenced was peripheral blood. This TCR derives from a man between 18 and 29 years old with active or convalescent COVID-19. V gene TRBV2 combines with J gene TRBJ1-3, with D unresolved. CDR3 amino acids: CASSRTVVSGNTIYF. For the CDR3, the DNA is TGTGCCAGCAGTCGCACAGTGGTCTCTGGAAACACCATATATTTT.